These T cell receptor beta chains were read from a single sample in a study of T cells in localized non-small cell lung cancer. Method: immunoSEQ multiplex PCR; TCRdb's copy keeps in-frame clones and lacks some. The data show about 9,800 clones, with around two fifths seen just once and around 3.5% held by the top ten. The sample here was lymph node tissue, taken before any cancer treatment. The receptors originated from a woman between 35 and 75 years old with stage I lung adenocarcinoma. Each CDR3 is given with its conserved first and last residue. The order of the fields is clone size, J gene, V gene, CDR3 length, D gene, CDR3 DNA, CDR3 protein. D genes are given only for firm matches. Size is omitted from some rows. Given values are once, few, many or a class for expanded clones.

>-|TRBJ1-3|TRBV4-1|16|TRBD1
TGCGCCAGCAGCCAACCAGGACAGGGCGACGGAAACACCATATATTTT
CASSQPGQGDGNTIYF
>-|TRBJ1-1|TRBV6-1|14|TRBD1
TGTGCCATCAGTGAAGAGGGGGCGAGAACTGAAGCTTTCTTT
CAISEEGARTEAFF
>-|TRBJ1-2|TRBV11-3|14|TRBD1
TGTGCCAGCAGCGACAGGGGGCTGAGCTATGGCTACACCTTC
CASSDRGLSYGYTF
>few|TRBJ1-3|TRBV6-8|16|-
TGTGCCAGCAGTTCCCTTCTAAGCCCCTCTGGAAACACCATATATTTT
CASSSLLSPSGNTIYF
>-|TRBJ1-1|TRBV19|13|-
TGTGCCAGTGGTCAGGGACGGGGCACTGAAGCTTTCTTT
CASGQGRGTEAFF
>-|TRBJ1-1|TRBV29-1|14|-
TGCAGCGCATCTGTCGGCGGCGGGAACACTGAAGCTTTCTTT
CSASVGGGNTEAFF
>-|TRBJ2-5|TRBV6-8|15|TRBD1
TGTGCCATCAGAGAAAGACAGGGGGTATTGGAGACCCAGTACTTC
CAIRERQGVLETQYF
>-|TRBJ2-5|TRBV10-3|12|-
TGTGCCATCAGTGAGTCCGGGGAGACCCAGTACTTC
CAISESGETQYF
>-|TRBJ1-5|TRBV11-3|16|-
TGTGCCAGCACCCGATCCGGGGGACGTGGCAATCAGCCCCAGCATTTT
CASTRSGGRGNQPQHF
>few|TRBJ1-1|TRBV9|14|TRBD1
TGTGCCAGCAGGGGGACAGGAATGAACACTGAAGCTTTCTTT
CASRGTGMNTEAFF
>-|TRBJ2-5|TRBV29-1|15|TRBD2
TGCAGCGTTGAAGACCCGAGACTAGCGGGGGGGACCCAGTACTTC
CSVEDPRLAGGTQYF
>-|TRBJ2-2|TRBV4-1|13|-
TGCGCCAGCAGCCGCGGTGACACCGGGGAGCTGTTTTTT
CASSRGDTGELFF
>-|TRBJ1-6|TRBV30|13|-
TGTGCCTGGCATGACAGCTATAATTCACCCCTCCACTTT
CAWHDSYNSPLHF
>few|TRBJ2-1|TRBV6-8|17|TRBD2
TGTGCCAGCAGTTCCTGGACTAGCGGGGGGTCCTACAATGAGCAGTTCTTC
CASSSWTSGGSYNEQFF
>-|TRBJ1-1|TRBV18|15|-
TGTGCCAGCTCACCACCGGTGGGACAGAACACTGAAGCTTTCTTT
CASSPPVGQNTEAFF
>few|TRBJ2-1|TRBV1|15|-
TGCGCCAGCAACCAAGATGGGAGCCGGTACAATAAGCAGTTCTTC
CASNQDGSRYNKQFF
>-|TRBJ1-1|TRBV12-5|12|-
TGTGCTAGTGGTTTGTCCCGAGCTGAAGCTTTCTTT
CASGLSRAEAFF
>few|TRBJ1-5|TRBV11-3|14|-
TGTGCCAGCAGCTTGTCGGCAGGGCAGGAGGCCCAGCATTTT
CASSLSAGQEAQHF
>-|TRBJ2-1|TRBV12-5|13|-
TGTGCTAGTGGTATAGGGACCTCCGATGAGCAGTTCTTC
CASGIGTSDEQFF
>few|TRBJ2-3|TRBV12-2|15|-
TGTGCAAGTCGCCCAGGGACTAGCCCCACAGATACGCAGTATTTT
CASRPGTSPTDTQYF
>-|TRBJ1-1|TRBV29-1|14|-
TGCAGCGTTTCTAAGGGAGGCATGAACACTGAAGCTTTCTTT
CSVSKGGMNTEAFF
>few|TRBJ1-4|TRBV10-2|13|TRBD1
TGCGCCGCCGGACAGGGTCCCAATGAAAAACTGTTTTTT
CAAGQGPNEKLFF
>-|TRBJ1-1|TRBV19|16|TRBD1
TGTGCCAGTAGCCACGGACAGGGGTCAGTGAACACTGAAGCTTTCTTT
CASSHGQGSVNTEAFF
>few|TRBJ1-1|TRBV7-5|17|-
TGTGCCAGCAGCTTAGTATTGACAGGGGGTATGAACACTGAAGCTTTCTTT
CASSLVLTGGMNTEAFF
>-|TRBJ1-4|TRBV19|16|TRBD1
TGTGCCAGTAGTATGGGACAGGGCCGCTTGAATGAAAAACTGTTTTTT
CASSMGQGRLNEKLFF
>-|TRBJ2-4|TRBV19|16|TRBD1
TGTGCCAGTAGTCCGCAGGGTCAGGGGGTGAGCGGCATTCAGTACTTC
CASSPQGQGVSGIQYF
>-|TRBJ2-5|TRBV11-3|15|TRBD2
TGTGCCAGCAGCTCAGGGACTAGAGAGGGAGAGACCCAGTACTTC
CASSSGTREGETQYF
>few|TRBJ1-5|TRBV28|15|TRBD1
TGTGCCAGCAGCCGGGACAGGGGGCGTAAACAGCCCCAGCATTTT
CASSRDRGRKQPQHF
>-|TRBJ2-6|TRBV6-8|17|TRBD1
TGTGCCAGCAGTGCTGCGACAGGGGGAGCTGGGGCCAACGTCCTGACTTTC
CASSAATGGAGANVLTF
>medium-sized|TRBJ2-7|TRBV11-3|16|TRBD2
TGTGCCAGCAGCTTTCCGACGGGACTAGCGTCCTACGAGCAGTACTTC
CASSFPTGLASYEQYF
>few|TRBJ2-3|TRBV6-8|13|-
TGTGCCAGCAGCCCCGACTTAACAGATACGCAGTATTTT
CASSPDLTDTQYF
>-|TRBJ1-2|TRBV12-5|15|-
TGTGCCAGCACCCCTCGGGTTACAGGGCTGGGCGGCTACACCTTC
CASTPRVTGLGGYTF
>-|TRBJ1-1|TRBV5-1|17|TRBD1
TGCGCCAGCAGCTTACCCACAGGGGGAGTGGGGAACACTGAAGCTTTCTTT
CASSLPTGGVGNTEAFF
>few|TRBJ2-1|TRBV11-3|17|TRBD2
TGTGCCAGCAGCTTATTTAGCGGGGCTAGCTCCTACAATGAGCAGTTCTTC
CASSLFSGASSYNEQFF
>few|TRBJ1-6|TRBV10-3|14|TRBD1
TGTGCCATCAGCCAGGGGGAAAATAATTCACCCCTCCACTTT
CAISQGENNSPLHF
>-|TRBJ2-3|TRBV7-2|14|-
TGTGCCAGCAGCCACAGCGGCCCCGTTGATACGCAGTATTTT
CASSHSGPVDTQYF
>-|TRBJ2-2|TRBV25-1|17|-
TGTGCCAGCAGTGAATTTGACAGAAGTTCGAACACCGGGGAGCTGTTTTTT
CASSEFDRSSNTGELFF
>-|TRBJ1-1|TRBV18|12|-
TGTGCCAGCTCACCACTGAACACTGAAGCTTTCTTT
CASSPLNTEAFF
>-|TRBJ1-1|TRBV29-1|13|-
TGCAGCGTTGATCCGGGGATGAACACTGAAGCTTTCTTT
CSVDPGMNTEAFF
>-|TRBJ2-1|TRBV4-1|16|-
TGCGCCAGCAGCCAAGATTGGACGGAGCGGAACAATGAGCAGTTCTTC
CASSQDWTERNNEQFF
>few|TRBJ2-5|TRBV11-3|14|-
TGTGCCAGCAGCCCTAGCCGGTACCAAGAGACCCAGTACTTC
CASSPSRYQETQYF
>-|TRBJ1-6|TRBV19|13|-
TGTGCCAGTAGCTCCGACCGGAATTCACCCCTCCACTTT
CASSSDRNSPLHF
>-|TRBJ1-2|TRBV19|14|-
TGTGCCAGTAGTATACAGTCAGGGACCTATGGCTACACCTTC
CASSIQSGTYGYTF
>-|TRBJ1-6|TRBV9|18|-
TGTGCCAGCAGTGAAGTTGGAGTCGGGAGCTCCTATAATTCACCCCTCCACTTT
CASSEVGVGSSYNSPLHF
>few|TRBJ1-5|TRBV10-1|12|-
TGCGCCAGCAGTGAGTCGGCTCAGCCCCAGCATTTT
CASSESAQPQHF
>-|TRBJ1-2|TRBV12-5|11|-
TGTGCTAGTGGTTTAACAGATGGCTACACCTTC
CASGLTDGYTF
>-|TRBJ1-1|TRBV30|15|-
TGTGCCTGGACCTCGACTCAGCGGGCGAACACTGAAGCTTTCTTT
CAWTSTQRANTEAFF
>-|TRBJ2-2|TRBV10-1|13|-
TGCGCCAGCAGAGACCCGAACACCGGGGAGCTGTTTTTT
CASRDPNTGELFF
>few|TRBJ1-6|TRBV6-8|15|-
TGTGCCAGCAGTAACATCGACAGATACAATTCACCCCTCCACTTT
CASSNIDRYNSPLHF
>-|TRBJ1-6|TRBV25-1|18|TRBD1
TGTGCCAGCAGAGAGAGCACAGGGGAATCCCGCGAGAATTCACCCCTCCACTTT
CASRESTGESRENSPLHF